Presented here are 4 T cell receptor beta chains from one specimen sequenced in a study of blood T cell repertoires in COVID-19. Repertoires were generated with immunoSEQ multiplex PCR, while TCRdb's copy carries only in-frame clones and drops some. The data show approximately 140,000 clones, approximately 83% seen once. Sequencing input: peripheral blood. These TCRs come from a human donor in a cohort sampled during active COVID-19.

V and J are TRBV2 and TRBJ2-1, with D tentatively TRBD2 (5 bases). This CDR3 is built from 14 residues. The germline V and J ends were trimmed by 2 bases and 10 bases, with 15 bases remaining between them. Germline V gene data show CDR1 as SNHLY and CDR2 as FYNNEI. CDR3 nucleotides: TGTGCCAGCAGTGAATTAAGAGGACTCGACGAGCAGTTCTTC. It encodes CASSELRGLDEQFF.

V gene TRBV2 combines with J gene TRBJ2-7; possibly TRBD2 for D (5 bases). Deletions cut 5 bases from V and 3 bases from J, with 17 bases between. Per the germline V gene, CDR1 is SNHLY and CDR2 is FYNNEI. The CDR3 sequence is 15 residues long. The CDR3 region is CASSHFRGSRYEQYF. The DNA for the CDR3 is TGTGCCAGCAGTCATTTTCGCGGGTCACGCTACGAGCAGTACTTC.

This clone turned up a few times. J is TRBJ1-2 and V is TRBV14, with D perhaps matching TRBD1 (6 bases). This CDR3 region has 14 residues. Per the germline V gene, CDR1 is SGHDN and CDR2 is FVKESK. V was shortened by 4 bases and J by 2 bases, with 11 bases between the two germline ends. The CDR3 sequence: CASSRDQGNYGYTF. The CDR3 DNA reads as TGTGCCAGCAGCCGCGATCAGGGGAACTATGGCTACACCTTC.

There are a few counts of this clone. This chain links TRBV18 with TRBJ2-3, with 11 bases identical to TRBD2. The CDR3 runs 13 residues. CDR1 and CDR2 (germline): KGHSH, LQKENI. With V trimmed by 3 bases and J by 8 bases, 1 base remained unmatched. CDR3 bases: TGTGCCAGCTCACCGGGGACTAGCGGTACGCAGTATTTT. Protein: CASSPGTSGTQYF. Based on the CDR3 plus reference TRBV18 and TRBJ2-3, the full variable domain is NAGVMQNPRHLVRRRGQEARLRCSPMKGHSHVYWYRQLPEEGLKFMVYLQKENIIDESGMPKERFSAEFPKEGPSILRIQQVVRGDSAAYFCASSPGTSGTQYFGPGTRLTVL.